This TCR beta chain appears in the sequencing data of a study of radiation and T cells in renal cell carcinoma. Produced via immunoSEQ multiplex PCR; TCRdb's table is partial and in-frame only. The sample records around 140,000 clones, roughly 90% being singletons. Regarding time point: baseline pretreatment blood. Described treatment: 15 Gy SBRT to primary tumor, nephrectomy 4 weeks later. Clear cell pathology was present in this patient's renal cell carcinoma. The CDR3 totals 14 residues. V gave up 4 bases and J gave up 6 bases; unmatched junction bases: 7. CDR1 SGHDT and CDR2 YYEEEE come from the germline V gene.

The source was blood, collected from a patient whose treatment included radiotherapy and nephrectomy. This rearrangement joins TRBV5-6 to TRBJ1-5; 7 nucleotides agree with TRBD1. This receptor was obtained from a woman in her 70s with renal cell carcinoma. CDR3: CASSPYDRVQPQHF. CDR3 in DNA: TGTGCCAGCAGCCCTTACGACAGGGTTCAGCCCCAGCATTTT.